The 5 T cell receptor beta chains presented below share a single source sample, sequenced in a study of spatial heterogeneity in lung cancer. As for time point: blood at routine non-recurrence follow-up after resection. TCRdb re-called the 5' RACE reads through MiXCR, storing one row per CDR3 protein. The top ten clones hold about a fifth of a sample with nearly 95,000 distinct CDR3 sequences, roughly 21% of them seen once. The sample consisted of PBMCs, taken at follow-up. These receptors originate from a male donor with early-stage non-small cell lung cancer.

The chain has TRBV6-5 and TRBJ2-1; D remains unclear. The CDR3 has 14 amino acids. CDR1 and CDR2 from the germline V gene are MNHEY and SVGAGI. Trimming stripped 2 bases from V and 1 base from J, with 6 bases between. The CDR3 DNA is TGTGCCAGCAGTTACGGAGTTTCCTACAATGAGCAGTTCTTC. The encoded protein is CASSYGVSYNEQFF.

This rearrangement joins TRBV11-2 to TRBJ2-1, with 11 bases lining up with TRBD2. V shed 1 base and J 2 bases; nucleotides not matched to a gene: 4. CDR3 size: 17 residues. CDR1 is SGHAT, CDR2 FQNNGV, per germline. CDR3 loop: CASSLVGSGGAYNEQFF. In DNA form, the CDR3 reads TGTGCCAGCAGCTTAGTGGGTAGCGGGGGGGCCTACAATGAGCAGTTCTTC.

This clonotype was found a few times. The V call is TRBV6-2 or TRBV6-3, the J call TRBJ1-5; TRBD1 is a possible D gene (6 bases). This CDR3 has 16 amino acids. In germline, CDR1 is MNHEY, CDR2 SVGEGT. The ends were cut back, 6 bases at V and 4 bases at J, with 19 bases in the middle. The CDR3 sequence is CASSPISGGPNQPQHF. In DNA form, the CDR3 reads TGTGCCAGCAGCCCTATTTCCGGGGGGCCGAATCAGCCCCAGCATTTT.

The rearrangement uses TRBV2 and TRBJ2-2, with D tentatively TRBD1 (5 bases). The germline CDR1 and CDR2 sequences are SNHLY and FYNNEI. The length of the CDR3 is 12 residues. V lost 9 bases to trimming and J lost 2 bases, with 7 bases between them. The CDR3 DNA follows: TGTGCCAGTGACAGAAACACCGGGGAGCTGTTTTTT. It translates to CASDRNTGELFF.

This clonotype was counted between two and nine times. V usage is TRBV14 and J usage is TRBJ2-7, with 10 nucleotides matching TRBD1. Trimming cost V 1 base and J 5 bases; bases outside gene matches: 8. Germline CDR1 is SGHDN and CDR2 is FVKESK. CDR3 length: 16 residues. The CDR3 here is CASSQVPGQGRDEQYF. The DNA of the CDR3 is TGTGCCAGCAGCCAAGTCCCGGGACAGGGGAGGGACGAGCAGTACTTC.